A selection of T cell receptor beta chains follows, all from one sample in a study of early T cells in non-severe SARS-CoV-2 infection. Each CDR3 protein is one row after TCRdb ran MiXCR on the 5' RACE reads. The sample consists of around 89,000 distinct CDR3 sequences, roughly 14% of them appearing once. Sequencing was performed on whole blood. All receptors come from an adult who was a healthcare worker with PCR-confirmed SARS-CoV-2 infection or an uninfected control (not recorded which). Each CDR3 is given without its conserved first and last residue.

TRBV7-2	TRBJ2-3	ASSGRSRGLDTQY
TRBV7-6	TRBJ2-5	ASSLAAGGGETQY
TRBV19	TRBJ1-5	ASSKRDSNQPQH
TRBV2	TRBJ2-3	ASTSGWVNGDTQY
TRBV23-1	TRBJ2-6	ASSLEATGANVLT
TRBV3-1	TRBJ1-1	ASSQGGFVTGGRSNTEAF
TRBV20-1	TRBJ1-5	SASLFVGNNQPQH
TRBV19	TRBJ2-3	ASKRWTSGTTDTQY
TRBV30	TRBJ1-5	AWRGRGGSNQPQH
TRBV9	TRBJ2-3	ASSPWTSTDTQY
TRBV27	TRBJ2-6	ASGDQAAGANVLT
TRBV4-2	TRBJ1-1	ASSQVFQVNTEAF
TRBV27	TRBJ2-2	ASSSGWSNTGELF
TRBV29-1	TRBJ1-3	SVSSPGQGSGNTIY
TRBV7-3	TRBJ2-3	ASSSGHSQDTQY
TRBV3-1	TRBJ2-2	ASSQASVGELF
TRBV24-1	TRBJ2-3	ATNSGGTDTQY
TRBV12-5	TRBJ2-5	ASGLGGHQETQY
TRBV11-3	TRBJ2-2	ASSLDLGTGELF
TRBV7-3	TRBJ1-1	ASSLSSTGVNTEAF
TRBV28	TRBJ2-5	ASSLDMLARGRETQY
TRBV15	TRBJ2-3	ATSSLTDTQY
TRBV10-2	TRBJ2-2	ASRQGLNTGELF
TRBV6-5	TRBJ2-5	ASKGRGGETQY
TRBV20-1	TRBJ1-1	SALRKNAEAF
TRBV29-1	TRBJ2-2	SAEGLAGGALF
TRBV18	TRBJ1-2	ASSPDRGQVRVYGYT
TRBV9	TRBJ1-6	ASSAGSGDSPLH
TRBV12-3/TRBV12-4	TRBJ1-1	ASCRRGGTF
TRBV7-2	TRBJ2-1	ASSFAQGPSSYNEQF
TRBV5-1	TRBJ2-1	ASSLDLSSSYNEQF
TRBV6-6	TRBJ2-5	ASRNRDANSGETQY
TRBV29-1	TRBJ1-4	SAGRTLEKLF
TRBV19	TRBJ1-2	ASEGGLPNYGYT
TRBV7-2	TRBJ2-3	ASRASGGGTDTQY
TRBV6-5	TRBJ2-2	ASSYVSKQAELF
TRBV20-1	TRBJ2-3	SAPGGYTQY
TRBV6-6	TRBJ1-5	ASSYKGDQPQH
TRBV5-4	TRBJ2-3	ASSSLAETRDTQY
TRBV6-6	TRBJ2-1	ASRGGDEQF
TRBV5-1	TRBJ1-2	ASSQSSQRANYGYT
TRBV7-3	TRBJ2-2	ASSLNPGPGGELF
TRBV30	TRBJ1-1	AWNRGGNTEAF
TRBV3-1	TRBJ1-5	ASSPTGGGQPQH
TRBV5-1	TRBJ1-1	ASSPWGVRTEAF
TRBV2	TRBJ2-1	ASSVYRGNEQF
TRBV5-6	TRBJ1-1	ASSLRGGLGTEAF
TRBV3-1	TRBJ2-1	ARDGTYSYNEQF
TRBV20-1	TRBJ2-5	SARDLGRGGETQY
TRBV30	TRBJ2-6	AWSRDRGPGANVLT
TRBV7-9	TRBJ1-1	ASSLAGTEAF
TRBV5-1	TRBJ1-1	ASSQQVLNTEAF
TRBV29-1	TRBJ2-5	SVEDLRQPRQETQY
TRBV30	TRBJ2-1	AWSIMSEQF